The table lists the clone carrying this T cell receptor beta chain with a count of one. The data are from a study of control samples from healthy donors and cancer patients. TCRdb keeps only in-frame clones here, not all; method: immunoSEQ multiplex PCR. The sample holds 100,000 to 150,000 clones; more than 75% are singletons and the top ten take around 2%. The J segment lost 4 bases and the V segment lost 3 bases, leaving 13 bases of the junction unmatched. Germline CDR1 SGHDT, CDR2 YYEEEE. This CDR3 spans 16 amino acids. The sequenced sample was blood. The chain joins TRBV5-6 to TRBJ2-7; the match to TRBD1 covers 7 bases. The receptor was isolated from a man aged 18-30 years in good health. The CDR3 protein is CASSYYTGTAQYEQYF. CDR3 DNA sequence: TGTGCCAGCAGCTACTATACCGGGACAGCCCAATACGAGCAGTACTTC.